A selection of T cell receptor beta chains follows, all from one sample in a study of blood T cell repertoires in COVID-19. The table came from immunoSEQ multiplex PCR; TCRdb's copy has only in-frame clones and leaves some out. Of about 81,000 clones listed, around 89% are singletons. The sample comprised peripheral blood. Every receptor here comes from a man in his sixties or seventies with active or convalescent COVID-19. Each CDR3 is given without its conserved first and last residue. Fields, in order: V gene, J gene, CDR3 protein.

TRBV10-3,TRBJ1-5,AISDSDHRGSNQPQH
TRBV5-6,TRBJ1-1,ASTKDGTGSRAF
TRBV7-9,TRBJ1-5,ARAAGLPQH
TRBV9,TRBJ2-2,ASSVAPQGWELF
TRBV28,TRBJ1-2,ASRDARGFYYGYT
TRBV4-3,TRBJ2-5,ASSQDIGVGETQY
TRBV5-6,TRBJ1-2,ASSLAQILYGYT
TRBV4-1,TRBJ1-6,AVGQGSSLPLH
TRBV4-3,TRBJ2-5,ASSQRTSWETQY
TRBV4-2,TRBJ2-5,ASSHVTQANGAETQY
TRBV5-1,TRBJ2-1,ASSLAAGGRNEQF
TRBV3-1/TRBV3-2,TRBJ2-7,ASTRTGGSSYEQY
TRBV6-5,TRBJ1-6,ASKRQSSYNSPLH
TRBV2,TRBJ2-2,ASNDRGNTGELF
TRBV9,TRBJ1-4,ASSPLGGTTNEKLF
TRBV2,TRBJ1-5,ASSEAGVSNQPQH
TRBV7-2,TRBJ2-3,ASSLGTGGLSTDTQY
TRBV28,TRBJ2-7,ASRAVYEQY
TRBV7-9,TRBJ1-1,ASSSAGTGKAF
TRBV19,TRBJ1-5,ASTTGNQPQH
TRBV3-1/TRBV3-2,TRBJ2-1,ASSRDQRGEQF
TRBV27,TRBJ2-3,ASSLSITTGGWTDTQY
TRBV9,TRBJ1-3,ASSVVFLGRRASGNTIY
TRBV3-1/TRBV3-2,TRBJ1-1,ASSHPGAEAF
TRBV19,TRBJ2-7,ASSARRSGGTYEQY
TRBV7-2,TRBJ2-2,ASSSHRVANTGELF
TRBV7-9,TRBJ1-1,ASRGQGANTEAF
TRBV18,TRBJ1-2,ASSPAGTGLMRGYT
TRBV21-1,TRBJ1-2,ASTCTDSNYGYT
TRBV18,TRBJ2-1,ASSPPTGISGVYNEQF
TRBV18,TRBJ1-6,ASSPTGSHNSPLH
TRBV3-1/TRBV3-2,TRBJ1-2,ASSQGGSYGYT
TRBV5-1,TRBJ2-3,ASSLTSGGGATDTQY
TRBV5-4,TRBJ1-2,ASSPQGGANYGYT
TRBV7-2,TRBJ1-1,ASSLDRNTEAF
TRBV4-3,TRBJ1-2,ASSQDWERPTNYGYT
TRBV12-5,TRBJ1-5,ASGSGGLPQH
TRBV4-2,TRBJ1-5,ASSQVPSQGNQPQH
TRBV27,TRBJ2-1,ASSSSGTGLYNEQF
TRBV7-6,TRBJ2-4,ASSPASAGQTSKNIQY
TRBV2,TRBJ1-1,ASRAGAAEAF